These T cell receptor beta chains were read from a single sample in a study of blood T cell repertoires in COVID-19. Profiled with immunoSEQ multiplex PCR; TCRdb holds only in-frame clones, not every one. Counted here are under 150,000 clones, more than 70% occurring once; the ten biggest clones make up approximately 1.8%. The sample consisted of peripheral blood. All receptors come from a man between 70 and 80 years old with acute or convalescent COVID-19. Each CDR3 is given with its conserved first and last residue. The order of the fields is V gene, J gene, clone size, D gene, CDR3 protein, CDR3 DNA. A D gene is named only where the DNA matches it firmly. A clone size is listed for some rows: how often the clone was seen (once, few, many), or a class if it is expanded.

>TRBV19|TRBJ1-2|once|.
CASMRGPGGGDGYTF
TGTGCCAGTATGCGGGGGCCAGGTGGTGGGGACGGCTACACCTTC
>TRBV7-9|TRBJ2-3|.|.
CASSHWGVEDTQYF
TGTGCCAGCAGCCACTGGGGGGTGGAAGATACGCAGTATTTT
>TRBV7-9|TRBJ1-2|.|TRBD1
CASSFGTGLGGYTF
TGTGCCAGCAGCTTTGGGACAGGGCTCGGTGGCTACACCTTC
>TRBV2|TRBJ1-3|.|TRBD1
CASTYTTSTGTRRGTIYF
TGTGCCAGCACCTATACCACCTCGACAGGGACGCGGCGCGGCACCATATATTTT
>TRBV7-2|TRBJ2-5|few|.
CASSSRGAGAETQYF
TGTGCCAGCAGCTCACGGGGGGCAGGGGCAGAGACCCAGTACTTC
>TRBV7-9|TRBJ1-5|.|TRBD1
CASSLDSRGRGQPQHF
TGTGCCAGCAGCTTAGATAGCAGGGGGCGCGGACAGCCCCAGCATTTT
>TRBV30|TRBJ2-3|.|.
CAWTAWGTDTQYF
TGTGCCTGGACAGCGTGGGGCACAGATACGCAGTATTTT
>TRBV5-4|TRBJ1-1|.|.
CASSLGPVQGEAFF
TGTGCCAGCAGCTTGGGCCCCGTTCAGGGTGAAGCTTTCTTT
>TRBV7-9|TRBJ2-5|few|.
CAGQKQETQYF
TGTGCCGGACAGAAACAAGAGACCCAGTACTTC
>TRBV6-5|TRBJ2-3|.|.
CATLGASGTDTQYF
TGTGCCACCCTTGGGGCTAGCGGCACAGATACGCAGTATTTT
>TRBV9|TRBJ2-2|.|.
CASSVVDKPTGELFF
TGTGCCAGCAGCGTAGTCGACAAGCCCACCGGGGAGCTGTTTTTT
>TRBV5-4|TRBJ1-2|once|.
CASSLGVNYGYTF
TGTGCCAGCAGCCTAGGGGTTAACTATGGCTACACCTTC
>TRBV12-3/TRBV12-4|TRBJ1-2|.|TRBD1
CASSFGRGHGYTF
TGTGCCAGCAGTTTCGGCAGGGGGCATGGCTACACCTTC
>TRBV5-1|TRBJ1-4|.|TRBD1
CASAGGRRGNEKLFF
TGCGCCAGCGCAGGGGGCCGTCGGGGTAATGAAAAACTGTTTTTT
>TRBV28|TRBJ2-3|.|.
CASRDGGSDTQYF
TGTGCCAGCAGGGACGGGGGTTCAGATACGCAGTATTTT
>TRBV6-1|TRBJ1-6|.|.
CASSEGSVSPLHF
TGTGCCAGCAGTGAAGGGTCGGTATCACCCCTCCACTTT
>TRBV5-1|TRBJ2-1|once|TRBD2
CASTSGGSYNEQFF
TGCGCCAGCACTAGCGGGGGGTCATACAATGAGCAGTTCTTC
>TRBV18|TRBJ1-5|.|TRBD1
CASSQSTPGGDHQPQHF
TGTGCCAGCTCTCAAAGTACGCCAGGGGGAGACCATCAGCCCCAGCATTTT
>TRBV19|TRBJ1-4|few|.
CASSISRVREKLFF
TGTGCCAGTAGTATATCCAGGGTGCGTGAAAAACTGTTTTTT
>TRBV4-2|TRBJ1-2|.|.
CASSQGGANYGYTF
TGTGCCAGCAGCCAAGGCGGAGCTAACTATGGCTACACCTTC
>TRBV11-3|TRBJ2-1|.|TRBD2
CASSLSGGSSYNEQFF
TGTGCCAGCAGCCTTAGCGGGGGGAGCTCCTACAATGAGCAGTTCTTC
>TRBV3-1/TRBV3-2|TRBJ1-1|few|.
CASSPGRRGGVNTEAFF
TGTGCCAGCAGCCCGGGGAGGAGGGGCGGGGTGAACACTGAAGCTTTCTTT
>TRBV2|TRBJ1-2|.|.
CASRYGLREGYTF
TGTGCCAGCCGATATGGGCTGCGCGAAGGCTACACCTTC
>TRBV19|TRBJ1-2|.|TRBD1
CASSFLLPGQGRYGYTF
TGTGCCAGTAGCTTCCTGCTTCCGGGACAGGGGCGCTATGGCTACACCTTC
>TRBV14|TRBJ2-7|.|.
CASSQTGSGFYEQYF
TGTGCCAGCAGCCAAACAGGGTCCGGGTTCTACGAGCAGTACTTC
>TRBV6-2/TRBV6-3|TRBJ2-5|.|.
CASSFSRGSQETQYF
TGTGCCAGCAGCTTTAGCCGGGGATCCCAAGAGACCCAGTACTTC
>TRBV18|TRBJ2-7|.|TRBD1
CASSKGTGGEQYF
TGTGCCAGCTCAAAAGGGACAGGGGGCGAGCAGTACTTC
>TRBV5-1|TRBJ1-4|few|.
CASSLNGGNEKLFF
TGCGCCAGCAGCCTGAATGGGGGCAATGAAAAACTGTTTTTT
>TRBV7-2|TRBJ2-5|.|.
CASSLGLQIQETQYF
TGTGCCAGCAGCTTAGGACTGCAGATTCAAGAGACCCAGTACTTC
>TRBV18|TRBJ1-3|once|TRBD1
CASSRQQGTSGNTIYF
TGTGCCAGCTCACGACAACAGGGGACGTCTGGAAACACCATATATTTT
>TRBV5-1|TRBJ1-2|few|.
CASSIGDIGAYGYTF
TGCGCCAGCAGCATAGGGGACATCGGGGCCTATGGCTACACCTTC
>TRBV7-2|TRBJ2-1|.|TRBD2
CASSVHGRGEDEQFF
TGTGCCAGCAGCGTCCATGGGCGGGGGGAGGATGAGCAGTTCTTC
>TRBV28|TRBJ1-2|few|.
CASQGGGYEGEYGYTF
TGTGCCAGCCAGGGCGGGGGGTACGAGGGTGAATATGGCTACACCTTC
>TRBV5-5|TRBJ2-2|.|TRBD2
CASSLAGGPRTGELFF
TGTGCCAGCAGCCTAGCGGGGGGGCCGCGCACCGGGGAGCTGTTTTTT
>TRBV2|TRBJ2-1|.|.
CASLQGGSYNEQFF
TGTGCCAGCCTCCAGGGTGGCTCCTACAATGAGCAGTTCTTC
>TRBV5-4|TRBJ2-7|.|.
CASSLVSSYEQYF
TGTGCCAGCAGCTTGGTCAGCTCCTACGAGCAGTACTTC
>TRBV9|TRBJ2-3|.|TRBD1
CASSVGGQGGDTQYF
TGTGCCAGCAGCGTAGGGGGACAGGGTGGAGATACGCAGTATTTT
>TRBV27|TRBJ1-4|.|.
CASSSPGRANEKLFF
TGTGCCAGCAGTTCCCCGGGTCGGGCTAATGAAAAACTGTTTTTT
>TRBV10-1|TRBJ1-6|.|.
CASNRGVNSPLHF
TGCGCCAGCAATCGGGGGGTTAATTCACCCCTCCACTTT
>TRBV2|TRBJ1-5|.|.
CASGDGMDQPQHF
TGTGCCAGTGGAGACGGGATGGATCAGCCCCAGCATTTT
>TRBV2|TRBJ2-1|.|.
CASRAGSSYNEQFF
TGTGCCAGCAGGGCGGGGAGCTCCTACAATGAGCAGTTCTTC
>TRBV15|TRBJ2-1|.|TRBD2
CALGAVGGEQFF
TGTGCCTTGGGAGCGGTGGGAGGGGAGCAGTTCTTC
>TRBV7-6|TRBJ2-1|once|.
CASSLPSGNEQFF
TGTGCCAGCTCCCTCCCCTCCGGCAATGAGCAGTTCTTC
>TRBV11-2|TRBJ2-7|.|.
CASSSLKDKPYEQYF
TGTGCCAGCAGCTCACTCAAGGACAAGCCCTACGAGCAGTACTTC
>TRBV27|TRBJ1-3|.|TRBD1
CASSLYDRGPRGGNTIYF
TGTGCCAGCAGTTTATACGACAGGGGTCCACGAGGGGGAAACACCATATATTTT
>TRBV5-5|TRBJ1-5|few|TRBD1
CASSLGGQGHQPQHF
TGTGCCAGCAGCTTGGGTGGACAGGGGCATCAGCCCCAGCATTTT
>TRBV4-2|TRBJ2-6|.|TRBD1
CASSQFGTGAGANVLTF
TGTGCCAGCAGCCAATTTGGGACAGGGGCTGGGGCCAACGTCCTGACTTTC
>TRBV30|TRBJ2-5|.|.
CAWSVSVRETQYF
TGTGCCTGGAGTGTATCGGTCCGTGAGACCCAGTACTTC
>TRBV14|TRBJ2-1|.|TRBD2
CASSRRLLAGAYNEQFF
TGTGCCAGCAGCCGCAGACTACTAGCGGGGGCCTACAATGAGCAGTTCTTC
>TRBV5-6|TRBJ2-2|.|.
CASSLVGPATGELFF
TGTGCCAGCAGCTTGGTGGGGCCTGCGACCGGGGAGCTGTTTTTT
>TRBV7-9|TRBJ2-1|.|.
CASSQSVSYNEQFF
TGTGCCAGCAGCCAGTCAGTCTCCTACAATGAGCAGTTCTTC
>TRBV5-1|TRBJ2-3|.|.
CASSLGSLGGTDTQYF
TGCGCCAGCAGCTTGGGCAGCCTAGGGGGCACAGATACGCAGTATTTT
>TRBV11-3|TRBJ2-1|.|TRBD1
CASSSTRDRASNEQFF
TGTGCCAGCAGTTCTACCCGGGACAGGGCGTCGAATGAGCAGTTCTTC